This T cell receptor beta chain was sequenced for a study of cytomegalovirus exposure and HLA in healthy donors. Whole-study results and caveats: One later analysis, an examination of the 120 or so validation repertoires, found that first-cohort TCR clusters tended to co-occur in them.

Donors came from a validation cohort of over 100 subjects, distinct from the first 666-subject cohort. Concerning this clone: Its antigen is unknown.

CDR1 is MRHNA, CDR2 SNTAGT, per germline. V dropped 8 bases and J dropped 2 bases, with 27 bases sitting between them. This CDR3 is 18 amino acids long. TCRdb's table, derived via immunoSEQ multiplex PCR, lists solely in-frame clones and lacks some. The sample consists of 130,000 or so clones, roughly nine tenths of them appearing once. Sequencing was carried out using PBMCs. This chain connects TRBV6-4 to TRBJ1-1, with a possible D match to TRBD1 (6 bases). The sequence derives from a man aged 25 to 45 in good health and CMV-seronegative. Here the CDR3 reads CASDVNRATHYSNTEAFF. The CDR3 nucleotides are TGTGCCAGCGACGTCAACAGGGCAACCCACTATTCAAACACTGAAGCTTTCTTT.